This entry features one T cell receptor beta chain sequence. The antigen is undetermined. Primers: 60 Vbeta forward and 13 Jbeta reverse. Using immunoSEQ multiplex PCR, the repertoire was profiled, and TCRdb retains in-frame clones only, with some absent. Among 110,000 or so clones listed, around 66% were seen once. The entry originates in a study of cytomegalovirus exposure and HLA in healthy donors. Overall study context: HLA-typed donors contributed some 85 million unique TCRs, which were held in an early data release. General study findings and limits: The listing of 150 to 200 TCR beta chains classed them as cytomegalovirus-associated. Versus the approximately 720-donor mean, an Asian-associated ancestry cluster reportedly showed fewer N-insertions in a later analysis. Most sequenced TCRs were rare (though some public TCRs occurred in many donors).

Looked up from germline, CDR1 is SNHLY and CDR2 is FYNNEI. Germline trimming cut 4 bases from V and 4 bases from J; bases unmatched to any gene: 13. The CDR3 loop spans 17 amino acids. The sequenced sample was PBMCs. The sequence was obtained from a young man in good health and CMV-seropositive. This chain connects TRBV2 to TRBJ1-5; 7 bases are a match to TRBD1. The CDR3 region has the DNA TGTGCCAGCAGTGGAAGCTTTATAACAGGGGATAATCAGCCCCAGCATTTT. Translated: CASSGSFITGDNQPQHF. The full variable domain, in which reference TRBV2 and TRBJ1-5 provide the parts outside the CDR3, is EPEVTQTPSHQVTQMGQEVILRCVPISNHLYFYWYRQILGQKVEFLVSFYNNEISEKSEIFDDQFSVERPDGSNFTLKIRSTKLEDSAMYFCASSGSFITGDNQPQHFGDGTRLSIL.